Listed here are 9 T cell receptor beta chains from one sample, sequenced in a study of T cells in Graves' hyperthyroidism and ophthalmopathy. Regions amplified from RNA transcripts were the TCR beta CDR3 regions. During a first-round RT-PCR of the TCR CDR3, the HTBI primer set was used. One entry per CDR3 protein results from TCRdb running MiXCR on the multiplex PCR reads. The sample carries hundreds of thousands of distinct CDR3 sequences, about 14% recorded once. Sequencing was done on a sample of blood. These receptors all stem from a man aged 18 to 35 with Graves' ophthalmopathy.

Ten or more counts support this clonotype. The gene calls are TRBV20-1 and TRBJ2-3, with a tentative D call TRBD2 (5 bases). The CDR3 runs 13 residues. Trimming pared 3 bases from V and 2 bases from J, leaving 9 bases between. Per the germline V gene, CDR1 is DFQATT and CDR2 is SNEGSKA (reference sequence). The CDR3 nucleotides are TGCAGTGCTAGGGACTCTTACACAGATACGCAGTATTTT. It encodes CSARDSYTDTQYF.

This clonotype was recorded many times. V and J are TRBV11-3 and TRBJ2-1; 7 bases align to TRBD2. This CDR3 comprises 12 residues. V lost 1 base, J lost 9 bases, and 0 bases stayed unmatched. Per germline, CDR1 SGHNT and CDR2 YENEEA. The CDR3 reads CASSLGEGEQFF. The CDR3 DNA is TGTGCCAGCAGCTTAGGGGAGGGTGAGCAGTTCTTC.

The CDR3 DNA follows: TGTGCCACCAGTGAGACAGGGGAATTTTATGGCTACACCTTC. Its protein product is CATSETGEFYGYTF. J is TRBJ1-2 and V is TRBV24-1, with 8 bases fitting TRBD1. In germline, CDR1 is KGHDR, CDR2 SFDVKD. J lost 5 bases, V lost 4 bases, and 5 bases had no gene match. This CDR3 is built from 14 residues.

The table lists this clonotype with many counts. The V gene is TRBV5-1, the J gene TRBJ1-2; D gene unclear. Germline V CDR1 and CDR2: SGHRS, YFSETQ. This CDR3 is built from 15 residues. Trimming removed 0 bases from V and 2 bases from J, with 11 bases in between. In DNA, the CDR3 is TGCGCCAGCAGCTTGGCGGGGAGCGAGAACTATGGCTACACCTTC. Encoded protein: CASSLAGSENYGYTF. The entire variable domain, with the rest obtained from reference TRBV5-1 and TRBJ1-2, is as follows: KAGVTQTPRYLIKTRGQQVTLSCSPISGHRSVSWYQQTPGQGLQFLFEYFSETQRNKGNFPGRFSGRQFSNSRSEMNVSTLELGDSALYLCASSLAGSENYGYTFGSGTRLTVV.

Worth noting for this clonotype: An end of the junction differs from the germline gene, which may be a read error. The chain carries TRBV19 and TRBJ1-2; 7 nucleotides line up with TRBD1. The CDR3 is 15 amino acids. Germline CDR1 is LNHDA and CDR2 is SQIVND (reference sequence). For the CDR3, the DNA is TGCGCCAGTAGTGCTCCGGCAGGGGGAGATTATGGCTACACCTTC. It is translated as CASSAPAGGDYGYTF.

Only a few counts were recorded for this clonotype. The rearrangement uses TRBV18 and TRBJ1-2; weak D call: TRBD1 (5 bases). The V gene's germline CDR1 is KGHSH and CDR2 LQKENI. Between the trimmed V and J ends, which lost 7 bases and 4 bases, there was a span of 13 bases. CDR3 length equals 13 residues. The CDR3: CASFSLGTYGYTF. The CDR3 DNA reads TGTGCCAGCTTTTCCTTGGGGACCTATGGCTACACCTTC.

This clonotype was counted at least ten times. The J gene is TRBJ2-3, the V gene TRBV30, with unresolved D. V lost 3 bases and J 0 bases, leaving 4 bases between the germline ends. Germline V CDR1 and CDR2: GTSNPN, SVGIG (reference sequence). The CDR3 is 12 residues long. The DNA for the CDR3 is TGTGCCTGGAGCGAGAGCACAGATACGCAGTATTTT. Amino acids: CAWSESTDTQYF. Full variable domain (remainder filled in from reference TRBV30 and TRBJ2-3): SQTIHQWPATLVQPVGSPLSLECTVEGTSNPNLYWYRQAAGRGLQLLFYSVGIGQISSEVPQNLSASRPQDRQFILSSKKLLLSDSGFYLCAWSESTDTQYFGPGTRLTVL.

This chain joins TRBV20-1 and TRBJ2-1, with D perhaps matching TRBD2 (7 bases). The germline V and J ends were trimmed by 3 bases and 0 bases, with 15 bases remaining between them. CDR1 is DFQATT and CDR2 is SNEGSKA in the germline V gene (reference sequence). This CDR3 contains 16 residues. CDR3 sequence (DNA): TGCAGTGCTAGGTTAGGTAGGGGGGGCTCCTACAATGAGCAGTTCTTC. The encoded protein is CSARLGRGGSYNEQFF.

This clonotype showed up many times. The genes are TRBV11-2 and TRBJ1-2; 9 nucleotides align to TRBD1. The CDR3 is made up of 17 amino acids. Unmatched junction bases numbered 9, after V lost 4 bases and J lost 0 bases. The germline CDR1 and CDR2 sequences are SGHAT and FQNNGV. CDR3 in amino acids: CASSSRDRARTNYGYTF. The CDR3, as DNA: TGTGCCAGCAGCTCCCGGGACAGGGCCCGAACTAACTATGGCTACACCTTC. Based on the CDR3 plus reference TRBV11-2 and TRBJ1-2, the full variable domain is EAGVAQSPRYKIIEKRQSVAFWCNPISGHATLYWYQQILGQGPKLLIQFQNNGVVDDSQLPKDRFSAERLKGVDSTLKIQPAKLEDSAVYLCASSSRDRARTNYGYTFGSGTRLTVV.